Below are 15 T cell receptor beta chains sequenced from a single sample in a study of T cells in Graves' hyperthyroidism and ophthalmopathy. Amplification yielded TCR beta CDR3 regions, with RNA transcripts as the source. RT-PCR in the first round (using the HTBI primer set) targeted the TCR CDR3. From the multiplex PCR reads, TCRdb called clonotypes with MiXCR, one entry per CDR3 protein. Of approximately 400,000 distinct CDR3 sequences listed, around 20% were seen once; the top ten hold 35% to 50%. Source material: blood. The receptors originated from a man between 18 and 29 years old with Graves' ophthalmopathy.

There are a few counts of this clonotype. The V and J genes are TRBV7-3 and TRBJ2-7; 9 bases are shared with TRBD2. CDR1 and CDR2 (germline): SGHTA, FQGTGA. V was pared by 5 bases and J by 3 bases, with 5 bases of the junction left unmatched. The CDR3 runs 14 residues. The CDR3 protein is CASSPSGDRYEQYF. CDR3 in DNA: TGTGCCAGCAGCCCTAGCGGGGACCGCTACGAGCAGTACTTC.

This clonotype was detected many times. The chain recombines TRBV2 with TRBJ2-7; a possible D gene is TRBD1 (5 bases). From germline, CDR1 is SNHLY and CDR2 FYNNEI. This CDR3 region has 12 residues. V was pared by 2 bases and J by 5 bases, with 7 bases between. CDR3 in DNA: TGTGCCAGCAGTGAACAGGGTGACGAGCAGTACTTC. Translation: CASSEQGDEQYF.

The rearrangement links TRBV30 to TRBJ2-3; a possible D gene is TRBD2 (6 bases). There are 13 residues in the CDR3. Deletions cut 6 bases from V and 0 bases from J, with 10 bases between. From germline, CDR1 is GTSNPN and CDR2 SVGIG (reference sequence). The CDR3 DNA sequence: TGTGCCTGCCTCCGGGGGAGCACAGATACGCAGTATTTT. Its protein product is CACLRGSTDTQYF.

This clonotype was observed a few times. V is TRBV12-3 or TRBV12-4 and J is TRBJ2-5; D call uncertain. V dropped 8 bases and J dropped 5 bases, with 24 bases sitting between them. The CDR3 totals 16 residues. The CDR3 bases are TGTGCCAGCTCTCCACCAGAGCAGAACATCAGGGAGACCCAGTACTTC. Translating gives CASSPPEQNIRETQYF.

This clonotype was counted many times. This chain connects TRBV5-1 to TRBJ1-1; D possibly corresponds to TRBD1 (5 bases). V lost 2 bases to trimming and J lost 12 bases, with 14 bases between them. Germline V gene lookup returns CDR1 SGHRS and CDR2 YFSETQ. This CDR3 comprises 12 residues. The CDR3 region is CASSFGGSGTFF. In DNA, the CDR3 is TGCGCCAGCAGCTTTGGGGGGAGCGGGACTTTCTTT.

The table lists this clonotype with many counts. The chain combines TRBV20-1 with TRBJ1-1; TRBD1 might be the D (5 bases). Germline V CDR1 and CDR2: DFQATT, SNEGSKA (reference sequence). This CDR3 has 13 residues. V shed 5 bases and J shed 1 base, with 11 bases lying between them. As DNA, the CDR3 is TGCAGTGCTTACGACGGGGGGAACACTGAAGCTTTCTTT. Its translation is CSAYDGGNTEAFF.

This clonotype was detected many times. This chain links TRBV20-1 with TRBJ1-2; the D is unclear. The germline gives CDR1 DFQATT, CDR2 SNEGSKA (reference sequence). V dropped 6 bases and J dropped 4 bases, with 12 bases sitting between them. The CDR3 consists of 12 residues. This CDR3 is CSAPWRGYGYTF. CDR3 in DNA: TGCAGTGCCCCCTGGCGGGGCTATGGCTACACCTTC.

J is TRBJ1-3 and V is TRBV6-1; perhaps TRBD1 as D (5 bases). Trimming took off 11 bases at V and 3 bases at J, with 14 bases between the two ends. The CDR3 sequence is 13 residues long. Germline V gene sequence: CDR1 MNHNS, CDR2 SASEGT. For the CDR3, the DNA is TGTGCCGCTGCCGCGGGGCTTGGAAACACCATATATTTT. Translating it yields CAAAAGLGNTIYF.

This clonotype was observed many times. V is TRBV7-3 and J is TRBJ2-7, with a possible D match to TRBD1 (6 bases). Germline CDR1 reads SGHTA; CDR2 reads FQGTGA. V was pared by 3 bases and J by 3 bases, with 15 bases between. This CDR3 has 15 amino acids. CDR3 nucleotides: TGTGCCAGCAGCTTCGACAGGTCATCCATCTACGAGCAGTACTTC. Protein product: CASSFDRSSIYEQYF.

CDR3 residues: CASSLAIDSNYGYTF. The CDR3 DNA follows: TGTGCCAGCAGCTTAGCGATAGACTCTAACTATGGCTACACCTTC. This chain links TRBV7-9 with TRBJ1-2; D call uncertain. The CDR3 sequence is 15 residues long. The V end was cut by 0 bases, the J end by 0 bases, with 8 bases between. In germline, CDR1 is SEHNR, CDR2 FQNEAQ (reference sequence).

The rearrangement uses TRBV27 and TRBJ2-2; D is perhaps TRBD1 or TRBD2 (6 bases each). The CDR3 extends over 14 amino acids. Germline loops: CDR1 MNHEY, CDR2 SMNVEV (reference sequence). The V end lost 3 bases, the J end lost 6 bases, and 11 bases lay between the germline ends. CDR3 residues: CASSLSGEAGELFF. The CDR3 DNA reads TGTGCCAGCAGTTTGTCAGGGGAGGCCGGGGAGCTGTTTTTT.

This chain links TRBV11-2 with TRBJ2-1, with 10 bases fitting TRBD1. V shed 4 bases, J shed 9 bases, and the junction held 9 bases outside the gene matches. The CDR3 consists of 15 residues. Germline assignment: CDR1 SGHAT and CDR2 FQNNGV. In DNA form, the CDR3 reads TGTGCCAGCAGCTCCAGACAGGGGGCTTTCGGTGAGCAGTTCTTC. It is translated as CASSSRQGAFGEQFF.

This clonotype turned up a few times. J is TRBJ2-2 and V is TRBV11-2; 7 positions match TRBD1. Germline loops: CDR1 SGHAT, CDR2 FQNNGV. The V segment lost 3 bases and the J segment 5 bases; nucleotides outside the gene matches: 12. CDR3 length equals 17 residues. The CDR3 DNA sequence: TGTGCCAGCAGCTTTAGATTAAAGGGGGCGCAGACCGGGGAGCTGTTTTTT. The encoded protein is CASSFRLKGAQTGELFF.

This sequence joins TRBV28 and TRBJ2-7; 9 bases match TRBD1. Germline V CDR1 and CDR2: MDHEN, SYDVKM. This CDR3 has 19 residues. V shed 3 bases and J 1 base; nucleotides not matched to a gene: 16. Here the CDR3 reads CASSLGGADTGTGSYEQYF. For the CDR3, the DNA is TGTGCCAGCAGTTTGGGGGGCGCGGACACCGGGACAGGGTCCTACGAGCAGTACTTC. The entire variable domain, with the rest obtained from reference TRBV28 and TRBJ2-7, is as follows: DVKVTQSSRYLVKRTGEKVFLECVQDMDHENMFWYRQDPGLGLRLIYFSYDVKMKEKGDIPEGYSVSREKKERFSLILESASTNQTSMYLCASSLGGADTGTGSYEQYFGPGTRLTVT.

At least ten counts were recorded for this clonotype. The CDR3 nucleotides read TGTGCCAGCTCAAGAGAGGACCAGAGCAATCAGCCCCAGCATTTT. It translates to CASSREDQSNQPQHF. The J gene is TRBJ1-5, the V gene TRBV18; D gene ambiguous. The CDR3 is 15 residues long. V was shortened by 5 bases and J by 1 base, with 12 bases between the two germline ends. Germline assignment: CDR1 KGHSH and CDR2 LQKENI. Combining the CDR3 with reference TRBV18 and TRBJ1-5 gives the whole variable domain NAGVMQNPRHLVRRRGQEARLRCSPMKGHSHVYWYRQLPEEGLKFMVYLQKENIIDESGMPKERFSAEFPKEGPSILRIQQVVRGDSAAYFCASSREDQSNQPQHFGDGTRLSIL.